One and the same sample provided the 18 T cell receptor beta chains below, sequenced in a study of blood T cell repertoires in COVID-19. Data came from immunoSEQ multiplex PCR; TCRdb stores just in-frame clones and leaves some out. The sample consists of about 260,000 clones, 86% of them appearing once. Sequencing used peripheral blood. All receptors come from a man aged 25-40 years with active or convalescent COVID-19.

The chain combines TRBV4-1 with TRBJ1-2; a weak D match, TRBD1 (5 bases). The CDR3 covers 19 residues. Per germline, CDR1 MGHRA and CDR2 YSYEKL. The V end was cut by 0 bases, the J end by 5 bases, with 25 bases between. The CDR3 loop reads CASSQEGSWQGRAAYGYTF. Written as DNA, the CDR3 is TGCGCCAGCAGCCAAGAAGGAAGTTGGCAGGGAAGGGCCGCATATGGCTACACCTTC.

The rearrangement links TRBV6-1 to TRBJ2-7, with D possibly being TRBD1 (6 bases). The CDR3 totals 13 residues. In germline, CDR1 is MNHNS, CDR2 SASEGT. With 3 bases removed from V and 2 bases from J, the gap between germline ends came to 8 bases. DNA for the CDR3: TGTGCCAGCAGTGACCAGGGGCCCTACGAGCAGTACTTC. It yields the protein CASSDQGPYEQYF.

This chain joins TRBV7-2 and TRBJ2-7, with D maybe TRBD1 (5 bases). Germline assignment: CDR1 SGHTA and CDR2 FQGNSA. Trimming removed 5 bases from V and 5 bases from J, with 13 bases in between. CDR3 length equals 13 residues. CDR3 loop: CASSQGWLNEQYF. The CDR3 bases are TGTGCCAGCAGCCAGGGTTGGCTCAACGAGCAGTACTTC.

The J gene is TRBJ1-1, the V gene TRBV7-2; TRBD1 is a possible D gene (5 bases). CDR3 length equals 15 residues. V lost 0 bases and J lost 9, with 17 bases in between. Germline-derived CDR1 and CDR2 are SGHTA and FQGNSA. The CDR3 spells CASSLADIRQGKAFF. The CDR3 DNA follows: TGTGCCAGCAGCTTAGCTGATATTCGGCAGGGAAAAGCTTTCTTT.

A word on this clone: Distinct nucleotide sequences in the sample also encode this CDR3. The chain links TRBV30 to TRBJ1-2; unclear D gene. Per germline, CDR1 GTSNPN and CDR2 SVGIG (reference sequence). The CDR3 sequence is 11 residues long. V was pared by 0 bases and J by 7 bases, with 6 bases between. The CDR3 loop is CAWSVGGGYTF. DNA of the CDR3: TGTGCCTGGAGTGTAGGAGGTGGCTACACCTTC.

The chain carries TRBV5-1 and TRBJ2-6; D is possibly TRBD1 (5 bases). V was shortened by 4 bases and J by 0 bases, with 17 bases between the two germline ends. Germline V CDR1 and CDR2: SGHRS, YFSETQ. The CDR3 runs to 18 residues. The CDR3 DNA follows: TGCGCCAGCAGCGCGAATCCCCAGGGTTTCTCTGGGGCCAACGTCCTGACTTTC. Protein: CASSANPQGFSGANVLTF. Variable domain in full (rest from reference TRBV5-1 and TRBJ2-6): KAGVTQTPRYLIKTRGQQVTLSCSPISGHRSVSWYQQTPGQGLQFLFEYFSETQRNKGNFPGRFSGRQFSNSRSEMNVSTLELGDSALYLCASSANPQGFSGANVLTFGAGSRLTVL.

The genes are TRBV6-5 and TRBJ2-2; TRBD1 matches at 7 bases. CDR3 length: 16 amino acids. After removal of 0 bases from V and 6 bases from J, the junction contained 7 bases not matched to a gene. The germline CDR1 and CDR2 sequences are MNHEY and SVGAGI. CDR3 amino acids: CASSYSWAGTAGELFF. As DNA, the CDR3 is TGTGCCAGCAGTTACTCATGGGCAGGGACAGCCGGGGAGCTGTTTTTT.

J is TRBJ2-1 and V is TRBV5-1, with TRBD2 matching 9 bases. V was clipped by 4 bases and J by 7 bases; unmatched bases: 12. Germline CDR1 SGHRS, CDR2 YFSETQ. The CDR3 runs to 16 residues. The chain's CDR3 is CASSPDVRGGLNEQFF. The CDR3 region has the DNA TGCGCCAGCAGCCCGGACGTGCGGGGGGGCTTAAATGAGCAGTTCTTC.

The CDR3 spells CAISESGLAGDNEQFF. CDR3 nucleotides: TGTGCCATCAGTGAGTCGGGACTAGCGGGGGACAATGAGCAGTTCTTC. V and J are TRBV10-3 and TRBJ2-1; 14 bases agree with TRBD2. Germline trimming cut 0 bases from V and 5 bases from J; bases unmatched to any gene: 0. Germline assignment: CDR1 ENHRY and CDR2 SYGVKD. This CDR3 has 16 residues.

The rearrangement links TRBV4-2 to TRBJ1-4; possibly TRBD1 for D (6 bases). Germline V gives CDR1 LGHNA, CDR2 YNFKEQ. This CDR3 contains 14 residues. The germline V and J ends were trimmed by 2 bases and 6 bases, with 10 bases remaining between them. CDR3 nucleotide sequence: TGTGCCAGCAGCCAAAAGGGGGGGGATGAAAAACTGTTTTTT. Its translation is CASSQKGGDEKLFF.

This sequence joins TRBV4-3 and TRBJ1-2, with D perhaps TRBD1 (6 bases). Trimming shortened V by 3 bases and J by 0 bases, and 8 bases separated the two germline ends. This CDR3 contains 14 residues. Per germline, CDR1 LGHNA and CDR2 YSLEER. DNA for the CDR3: TGCGCCAGCAGCCAGGACAGCTCTAACTATGGCTACACCTTC. Amino acids: CASSQDSSNYGYTF.

The gene calls are TRBV4-2 and TRBJ2-3; D remains ambiguous. The CDR3 extends over 14 amino acids. V was clipped by 0 bases and J by 0 bases, with 4 bases between them. CDR1 and CDR2 (germline): LGHNA, YNFKEQ. CDR3 residues: CASSQDISTDTQYF. As DNA, the CDR3 is TGTGCCAGCAGCCAAGATATCAGCACAGATACGCAGTATTTT.

V usage is TRBV5-1 and J usage is TRBJ2-7, with TRBD2 identical over 7 bases. Germline CDR1 is SGHRS and CDR2 is YFSETQ. With V trimmed by 4 bases and J by 2 bases, 9 bases remained unmatched. The CDR3 extends over 15 amino acids. In DNA, the CDR3 is TGCGCCAGCAGCCCTAGGCGGGGGAGAACCTACGAGCAGTACTTC. Translated, it gives CASSPRRGRTYEQYF.

The gene calls are TRBV6-5 and TRBJ2-4; D possibly corresponds to TRBD1 (5 bases). Deletions cut 7 bases from V and 0 bases from J, with 13 bases between. Germline V gene lookup returns CDR1 MNHEY and CDR2 SVGAGI. CDR3 length equals 15 residues. As DNA, the CDR3 is TGTGCCAGCAAGTCAGGGATATTAGCCAAAAACATTCAGTACTTC. Translation gives CASKSGILAKNIQYF.

The gene calls are TRBV29-1 and TRBJ2-7, with 9 bases identical to TRBD1. This CDR3 has 15 amino acids. CDR1 and CDR2 from the germline V gene are SQVTM and ANQGSEA. The ends lost 6 bases at V and 1 base at J; junction bases unmatched: 10. The CDR3 nucleotides are TGCAGCGTGAGGAGGGACGGGACAGGGTCCTACGAGCAGTACTTC. It yields the protein CSVRRDGTGSYEQYF.

About this clone: The sample has other DNA sequences that encode this CDR3 too. The V call is TRBV29-1, the J call TRBJ2-3, with 10 bases identical to TRBD2. V trimming: 5 bases; J trimming: 1 base; junction bases outside the gene matches: 0. CDR3 length: 13 amino acids. Germline V gene sequence: CDR1 SQVTM, CDR2 ANQGSEA. CDR3 sequence reads: CSVSGGGTDTQYF. The CDR3 coding sequence is TGCAGCGTTAGCGGGGGGGGCACAGATACGCAGTATTTT.

The gene calls are TRBV5-8 and TRBJ1-2; TRBD1 is a possible D gene (5 bases). Germline V CDR1 and CDR2: SGHTS, YDEGEE. V gave up 3 bases and J gave up 7 bases, with 13 bases separating them. The CDR3 consists of 13 residues. The CDR3 coding sequence is TGTGCCAGCAGCTCAGGGTTTCTGCGTGGCTACACCTTC. This translates into CASSSGFLRGYTF.

The rearrangement joins TRBV11-2 to TRBJ2-7, with a tentative D call TRBD1 (5 bases). CDR3 length equals 15 residues. Per germline, CDR1 SGHAT and CDR2 FQNNGV. Trimming pared 5 bases from V and 2 bases from J, leaving 16 bases between. This CDR3 is CASSHSQVGTYEQYF. The CDR3 coding sequence is TGTGCCAGCAGCCATTCACAGGTTGGAACCTACGAGCAGTACTTC.